This T cell receptor beta chain was sequenced in a study of T-cell memory formation after mild COVID-19. CDR3 length: 15 amino acids. Germline V gene data show CDR1 as SGHVS and CDR2 as FNYEAQ. V dropped 3 bases and J dropped 3; count of bases not matched to a gene: 3. TCRdb reprocessed the 5' RACE reads via MiXCR and lists one record per CDR3 protein. Of fewer than 140,000 distinct CDR3 sequences listed, 9.5% to 15% were seen once; the top ten hold approximately 30%. This clonotype was recorded at least ten times. The source is an adult woman who had mild COVID-19 (a few samples of this study predate the infection). Cell type and time point are not known. V and J are TRBV7-6 and TRBJ2-1, with TRBD1 identical over 9 bases. Sequenced sample: PBMCs or a T cell subset sorted from them (not recorded which). The CDR3 region is CASSLGQGHYNEQFF. CDR3 DNA sequence: TGTGCCAGCAGCTTGGGACAGGGCCACTACAATGAGCAGTTCTTC.